This is a list of T cell receptor beta chains from one sample in a study of cytomegalovirus exposure and HLA in healthy donors. The repertoire was sequenced with immunoSEQ multiplex PCR; TCRdb's copy has only in-frame clones and lacks some. The table records tens of thousands of clones, 95% to 98% of them present only once. Sequences were obtained from PBMCs. The receptors shown here come from a woman between 18 and 30 years old in good health and CMV-seropositive. Each CDR3 is given with its conserved first and last residue. The D gene is left open where the match is weak. Clone size is not always given. Where it is, it says once, few, many or a class for expanded clones.

j_call cdr3_length clone_size d_call v_call cdr3_nt cdr3_aa
TRBJ2-5 17 once TRBD1 TRBV4-1 TGCGCCAGCAGCCAAGACTTTAAGGTCAGGGGGCTAGAGACCCAGTACTTC CASSQDFKVRGLETQYF
TRBJ2-1 13 NA TRBD2 TRBV4-2 TGTGCCAGCAGCCACCCGGGGGGGAATGAGCAGTTCTTC CASSHPGGNEQFF
TRBJ2-3 15 NA TRBD1 TRBV6-1 TGTGCCAGCAGTGAGGACAGGGGAGGTGGAGATACGCAGTATTTT CASSEDRGGGDTQYF
TRBJ2-7 12 NA NA TRBV28 TGTGCCAGCAGTTTAACGGGGTACGAGCAGTACTTC CASSLTGYEQYF
TRBJ2-7 15 NA NA TRBV28 TGTGCCAGCAGTCACAGGGAAAGGAGGTCCTACGAGCAGTACTTC CASSHRERRSYEQYF
TRBJ2-7 14 NA TRBD1 TRBV11-2 TGTGCCAGCAGCTTACCGGGACAGTATTACGAGCAGTACTTC CASSLPGQYYEQYF
TRBJ2-1 16 NA TRBD2 TRBV19 TGTGCCAGTAAAGGGGTAAGCGGGGCCATATACAATGAGCAGTTCTTC CASKGVSGAIYNEQFF
TRBJ1-3 16 NA TRBD1 TRBV6-1 TGTGCCAGCAGTGGGGGGACAGCACCAACTGGAAACACCATATATTTT CASSGGTAPTGNTIYF
TRBJ2-3 15 NA NA TRBV19 TGTGCCAGTAGTACCATAGCGGCTAGCACAGATACGCAGTATTTT CASSTIAASTDTQYF
TRBJ2-5 14 NA NA TRBV28 TGTGCCAGCAGTCCGCGGGCGGCTCAAGAGACCCAGTACTTC CASSPRAAQETQYF
TRBJ1-5 14 NA NA TRBV19 TGTGCCAGTAGTACATTACAGGGCGATCAGCCCCAGCATTTT CASSTLQGDQPQHF
TRBJ1-3 16 NA NA TRBV11-3 TGTGCCAGCAGCTTAAGGACAGCCTTCTCTGGAAACACCATATATTTT CASSLRTAFSGNTIYF
TRBJ2-5 13 once TRBD2 TRBV10-3 TGTGCCATCAGTCGGGGGGACCAAGAGACCCAGTACTTC CAISRGDQETQYF
TRBJ2-2 16 NA NA TRBV9 TGTGCCAGCAGCGTCGGACAGAAACCGAACACCGGGGAGCTGTTTTTT CASSVGQKPNTGELFF
TRBJ2-7 14 once NA TRBV28 TGTGCCAGCAGTTTGGCAGGGGTCTCCTACGAGCAGTACTTC CASSLAGVSYEQYF
TRBJ1-1 13 NA NA TRBV27 TGTGCCAGCAGTTCCCCAGGGGTCACTGAAGCTTTCTTT CASSSPGVTEAFF
TRBJ1-2 15 few NA TRBV9 TGTGCCAGCAGCGTAGACGGGGGGAGTAGGTATGGCTACACCTTC CASSVDGGSRYGYTF
TRBJ2-3 15 NA NA TRBV6-6 TGTGCCAGCAGCCAGAGACTAGAACCCGAAGATACGCAGTATTTT CASSQRLEPEDTQYF
TRBJ2-7 13 NA TRBD2 TRBV6-5 TGTGCCAGCAGCAGGACTAGTACCTACGAGCAGTACTTC CASSRTSTYEQYF
TRBJ2-7 14 NA TRBD1 TRBV2 TGTGCCAGCAGTGAAGGGACAGGGATGTACGAGCAGTACTTC CASSEGTGMYEQYF
TRBJ1-2 17 NA NA TRBV27 TGTGCCAGCAGTTTATTTGTTAATGGACTGGGCGGCTATGGCTACACCTTC CASSLFVNGLGGYGYTF
TRBJ2-1 14 NA TRBD2 TRBV30 TGTGCCTGGAGTGAGGGACTAGTGTCTGGTGAGCAGTTCTTC CAWSEGLVSGEQFF
TRBJ1-2 15 NA NA TRBV13 TGTGCCAGCAGCTTAAGGGACTCCCCGAACTATGGCTACACCTTC CASSLRDSPNYGYTF
TRBJ1-5 15 NA NA TRBV27 TGTGCCAGCACCCCTCGGGGGGCGGTCAATCAGCCCCAGCATTTT CASTPRGAVNQPQHF
TRBJ2-7 17 NA NA TRBV7-2 TGTGCCAGCAGCTTAATGGGACGGGGGGCCAAAGCCTACGAGCAGTACTTC CASSLMGRGAKAYEQYF
TRBJ1-2 16 NA NA TRBV28 TGTGCCAGCAGTTTATCCCTCCAGGGCGGGAGGTATGGCTACACCTTC CASSLSLQGGRYGYTF
TRBJ2-2 14 NA NA TRBV19 TGTGCCAGTAGTATAGGACAGAATACCGGGGAGCTGTTTTTT CASSIGQNTGELFF
TRBJ2-5 12 NA NA TRBV6-1 TGTGCCAGCAGTGCGACGGGGGAGACCCAGTACTTC CASSATGETQYF
TRBJ1-1 14 NA TRBD1 TRBV5-8 TGTGCCAGCAGCTTGCAGGGGGTGGCCACTGAAGCTTTCTTT CASSLQGVATEAFF
TRBJ2-7 12 NA NA TRBV7-3 TGTGCCAGCAGCTTAGCGGGCGACGAGCAGTACTTC CASSLAGDEQYF
TRBJ2-2 13 NA NA TRBV6-4 TGTGCCAGCAGAGCTAGCGACACCGGGGAGCTGTTTTTT CASRASDTGELFF
TRBJ2-3 16 once TRBD2 TRBV10-1 TGCGCCAGCAGTGAGTCGATTAGCGGGACCACAGATACGCAGTATTTT CASSESISGTTDTQYF
TRBJ1-1 13 NA TRBD1 TRBV6-5 TGTGCCAGCAGGCAAGACAGGGGGAAAGGCGCTTTCTTT CASRQDRGKGAFF
TRBJ1-1 13 NA TRBD1 TRBV29-1 TGCAGCGGGATGACAGGGGGCGACACTGAAGCTTTCTTT CSGMTGGDTEAFF
TRBJ2-3 16 NA TRBD1 TRBV18 TGTGCCAGCTCACCAGGTTTCCAGACAGGGTTCGATACGCAGTATTTT CASSPGFQTGFDTQYF
TRBJ1-1 14 NA NA TRBV18 TGTGCCAGCTCACCTCCGGGGGTGAACACTGAAGCTTTCTTT CASSPPGVNTEAFF
TRBJ1-5 16 once TRBD1 TRBV30 TGTGCCTGGCGACAGGGGGCCCTTTATAGCAATCAGCCCCAGCATTTT CAWRQGALYSNQPQHF
TRBJ1-3 14 NA TRBD1 TRBV11-1 TGTGCCAGCAGTATGGACAGGGAAGGAAACACCATATATTTT CASSMDREGNTIYF
TRBJ2-1 15 NA TRBD1 TRBV5-4 TGTGCCAGCAGCTCCCGGACAGGAGGTGGGGGAGAGCAGTTCTTC CASSSRTGGGGEQFF
TRBJ2-3 18 NA NA TRBV10-3 TGTGCCATCAACTTAAGACTAGGGGCGAACGCTAGCACAGATACGCAGTATTTT CAINLRLGANASTDTQYF
TRBJ2-2 13 NA NA TRBV29-1 TGCAGCGTTCAAGGGCCGAACACCGGGGAGCTGTTTTTT CSVQGPNTGELFF
TRBJ2-1 14 NA TRBD2 TRBV5-1 TGCGCCAGCAGCTTGGGCGGGAGTTGGAATGAGCAGTTCTTC CASSLGGSWNEQFF
TRBJ1-3 14 NA NA TRBV7-8 TGTGCCAGCAGCCCCCGCGATTCTGGAAACACCATATATTTT CASSPRDSGNTIYF
TRBJ1-1 17 NA NA TRBV30 TGTGCCTGGAGCCCTCGACCGGCAGGGCTCATGAACACTGAAGCTTTCTTT CAWSPRPAGLMNTEAFF
TRBJ1-2 14 NA TRBD1 TRBV29-1 TGCAGCGTTCCGGCGAACAGGGGGCGCGGGGGCTACACCTTC CSVPANRGRGGYTF
TRBJ2-1 16 NA TRBD2 TRBV9 TGTGCCAGCAGCGTAGGGGCTAGCGGTTCCTACAATGAGCAGTTCTTC CASSVGASGSYNEQFF
TRBJ2-1 16 NA TRBD2 TRBV5-6 TGTGCCAGCAGCTTGGCAGGACTAGCGGCCGACAATGAGCAGTTCTTC CASSLAGLAADNEQFF